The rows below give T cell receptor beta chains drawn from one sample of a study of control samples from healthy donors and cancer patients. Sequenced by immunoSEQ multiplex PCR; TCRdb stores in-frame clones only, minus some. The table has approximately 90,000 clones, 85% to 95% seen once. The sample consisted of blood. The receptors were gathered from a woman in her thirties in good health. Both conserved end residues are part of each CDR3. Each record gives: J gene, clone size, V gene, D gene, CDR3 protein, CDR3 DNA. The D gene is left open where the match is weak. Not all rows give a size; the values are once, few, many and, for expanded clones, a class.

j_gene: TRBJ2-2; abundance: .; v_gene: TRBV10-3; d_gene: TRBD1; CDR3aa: CASSGTGANTGELFF; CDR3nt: TGTGCCAGCTCCGGGACAGGGGCTAACACCGGGGAGCTGTTTTTT
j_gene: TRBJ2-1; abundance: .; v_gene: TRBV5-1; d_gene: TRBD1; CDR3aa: CASSVRDRGSNEQFF; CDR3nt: TGCGCCAGCAGCGTCCGGGACAGGGGGTCAAATGAGCAGTTCTTC
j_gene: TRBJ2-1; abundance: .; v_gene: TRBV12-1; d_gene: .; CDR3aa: CASRVWKEGGNNEQFF; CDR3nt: TGTGCCAGCAGGGTGTGGAAGGAGGGAGGGAACAATGAGCAGTTCTTC
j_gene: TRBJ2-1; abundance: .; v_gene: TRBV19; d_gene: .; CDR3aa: CASSIGGVGEQFF; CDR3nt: TGTGCCAGTAGTATAGGGGGGGTCGGTGAGCAGTTCTTC
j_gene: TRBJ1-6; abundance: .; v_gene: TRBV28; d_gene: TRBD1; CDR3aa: CASSPGTGLSYNSPLHF; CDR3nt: TGTGCCAGCAGCCCCGGGACAGGGCTGTCCTATAATTCACCCCTCCACTTT
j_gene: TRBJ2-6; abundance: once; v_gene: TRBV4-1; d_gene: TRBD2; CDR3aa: CASSQDTAGFVRSGANVLTF; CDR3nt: TGCGCCAGCAGCCAAGATACAGCGGGGTTTGTTAGGTCTGGGGCCAACGTCCTGACTTTC
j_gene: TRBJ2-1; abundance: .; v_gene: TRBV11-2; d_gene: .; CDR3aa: CASSFYDNEQFF; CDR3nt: TGTGCCAGCAGCTTTTACGACAATGAGCAGTTCTTC
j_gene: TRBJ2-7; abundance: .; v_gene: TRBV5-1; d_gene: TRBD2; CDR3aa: CASSPPRGTSGGDEQYF; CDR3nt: TGCGCCAGCAGCCCACCTCGCGGGACTAGCGGGGGGGACGAGCAGTACTTC
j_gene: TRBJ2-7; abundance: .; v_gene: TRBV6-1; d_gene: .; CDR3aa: CASSEIGGLVYEQYF; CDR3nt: TGTGCCAGCAGTGAAATTGGGGGGCTAGTCTACGAGCAGTACTTC
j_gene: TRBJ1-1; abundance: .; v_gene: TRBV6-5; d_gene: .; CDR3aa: CASSRRGSNTEAFF; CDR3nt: TGTGCCAGCAGTCGTCGGGGATCGAACACTGAAGCTTTCTTT
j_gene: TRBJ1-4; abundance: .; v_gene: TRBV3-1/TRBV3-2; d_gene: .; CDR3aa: CASSQEGQNEKLFF; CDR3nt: TGTGCCAGCAGCCAAGAAGGTCAGAATGAAAAACTGTTTTTT
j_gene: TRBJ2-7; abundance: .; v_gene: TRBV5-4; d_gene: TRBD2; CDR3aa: CASRLAGGRNEQYF; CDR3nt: TGTGCCAGCAGGCTAGCGGGAGGGAGGAACGAGCAGTACTTC
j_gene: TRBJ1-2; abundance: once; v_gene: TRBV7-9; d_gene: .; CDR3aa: CASSTDVGYGYTF; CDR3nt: TGTGCCAGCAGCACAGATGTAGGCTATGGCTACACCTTC
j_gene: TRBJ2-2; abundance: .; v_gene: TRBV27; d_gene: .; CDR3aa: CASSFGGNTGELFF; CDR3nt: TGTGCCAGCAGTTTCGGGGGTAACACCGGGGAGCTGTTTTTT
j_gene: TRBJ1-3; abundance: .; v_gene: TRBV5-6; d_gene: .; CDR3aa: CASSLLTSVSGNTIYF; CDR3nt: TGTGCCAGCAGCTTGCTGACCTCGGTTTCTGGAAACACCATATATTTT
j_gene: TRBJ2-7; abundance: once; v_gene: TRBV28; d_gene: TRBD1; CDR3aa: CASSSGQGAGYEQYF; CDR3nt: TGTGCCAGCAGTTCCGGACAGGGGGCGGGATACGAGCAGTACTTC
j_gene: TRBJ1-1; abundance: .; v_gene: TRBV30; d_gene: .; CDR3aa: CAWSVQGVTEAFF; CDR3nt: TGTGCCTGGAGTGTACAAGGGGTCACTGAAGCTTTCTTT
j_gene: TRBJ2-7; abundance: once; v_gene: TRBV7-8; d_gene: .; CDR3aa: CASSPGTRGRYEQYF; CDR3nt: TGTGCCAGCAGCCCAGGGACCAGAGGACGCTACGAGCAGTACTTC
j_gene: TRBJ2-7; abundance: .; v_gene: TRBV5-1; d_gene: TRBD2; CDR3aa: CASSATSGVTYEQYF; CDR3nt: TGCGCCAGCAGCGCCACTAGCGGGGTAACCTACGAGCAGTACTTC
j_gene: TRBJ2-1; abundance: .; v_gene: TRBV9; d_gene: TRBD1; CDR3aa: CASSVGTGSYNEQFF; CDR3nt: TGTGCCAGCAGCGTCGGGACAGGGTCCTACAATGAGCAGTTCTTC
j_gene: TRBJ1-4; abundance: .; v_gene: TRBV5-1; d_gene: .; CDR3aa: CASSLTAATNEKLFF; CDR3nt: TGCGCCAGCAGTTTAACAGCCGCAACTAATGAAAAACTGTTTTTT
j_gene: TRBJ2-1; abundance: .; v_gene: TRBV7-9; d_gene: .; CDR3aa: CASSLNGGNEQFF; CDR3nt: TGTGCCAGCAGCTTAAATGGGGGGAATGAGCAGTTCTTC
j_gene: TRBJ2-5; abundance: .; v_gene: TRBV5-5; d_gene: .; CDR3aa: CASSLSLRGPGQETQYF; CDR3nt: TGTGCCAGCAGCTTATCTCTACGCGGGCCCGGACAAGAGACCCAGTACTTC
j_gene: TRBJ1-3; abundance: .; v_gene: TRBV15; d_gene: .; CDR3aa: CATSSGPHMGNTIYF; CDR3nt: TGTGCCACCAGCAGCGGGCCCCATATGGGAAACACCATATATTTT
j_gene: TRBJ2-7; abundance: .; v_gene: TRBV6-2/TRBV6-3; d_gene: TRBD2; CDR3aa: CASSPNRDYRRYEQYF; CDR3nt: TGTGCCAGCAGCCCTAACCGGGACTACAGACGCTACGAGCAGTACTTC
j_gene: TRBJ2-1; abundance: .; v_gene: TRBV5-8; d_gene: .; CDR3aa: CASSLSFGNNEQFF; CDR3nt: TGTGCCAGCAGCTTGAGTTTCGGCAACAATGAGCAGTTCTTC
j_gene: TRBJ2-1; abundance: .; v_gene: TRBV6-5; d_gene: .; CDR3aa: CASSYSFNEQFF; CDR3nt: TGTGCCAGCAGTTACTCTTTCAATGAGCAGTTCTTC
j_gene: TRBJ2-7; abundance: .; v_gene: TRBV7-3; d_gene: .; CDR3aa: CASSQRQGGEQYF; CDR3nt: TGTGCCAGCAGCCAACGGCAGGGAGGCGAGCAGTACTTC
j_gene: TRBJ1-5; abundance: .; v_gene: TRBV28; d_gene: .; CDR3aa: CASRPNDQPQHF; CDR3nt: TGTGCCAGCAGGCCAAACGATCAGCCCCAGCATTTT
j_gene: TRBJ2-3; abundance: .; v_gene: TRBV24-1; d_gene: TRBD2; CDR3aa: CATSDLRGTSVKASTDTQYF; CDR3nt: TGTGCCACCAGTGATTTGCGGGGGACTAGCGTAAAAGCTAGCACAGATACGCAGTATTTT
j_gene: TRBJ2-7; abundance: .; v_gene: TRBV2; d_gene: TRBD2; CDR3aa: CASGLANEQYF; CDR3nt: TGTGCCAGCGGACTAGCTAACGAGCAGTACTTC
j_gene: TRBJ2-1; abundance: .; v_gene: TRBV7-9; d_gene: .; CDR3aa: CASSWSGGSYNEQFF; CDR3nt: TGTGCCAGCAGCTGGAGTGGAGGGTCCTACAATGAGCAGTTCTTC
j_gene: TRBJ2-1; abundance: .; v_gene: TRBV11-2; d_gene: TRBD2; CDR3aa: CASSQAGIRGRILNEQFF; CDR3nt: TGTGCCAGCAGCCAAGCGGGGATTCGCGGGAGGATCTTAAATGAGCAGTTCTTC
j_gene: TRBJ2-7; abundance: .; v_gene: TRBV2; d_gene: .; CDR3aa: CASSESTTYEQYF; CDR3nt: TGTGCCAGCAGTGAGTCCACTACCTACGAGCAGTACTTC
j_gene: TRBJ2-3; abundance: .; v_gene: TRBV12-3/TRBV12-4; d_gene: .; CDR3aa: CASKIKYTDTQYF; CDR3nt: TGTGCCAGCAAAATAAAATACACAGATACGCAGTATTTT
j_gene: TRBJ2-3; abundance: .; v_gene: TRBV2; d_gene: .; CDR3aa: CANKQTFTDTQYF; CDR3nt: TGTGCCAACAAACAGACTTTCACAGATACGCAGTATTTT
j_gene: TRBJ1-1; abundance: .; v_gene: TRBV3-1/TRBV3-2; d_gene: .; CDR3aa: CASSQVRGTEAFF; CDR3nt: TGTGCCAGCAGCCAAGTACGAGGGACTGAAGCTTTCTTT
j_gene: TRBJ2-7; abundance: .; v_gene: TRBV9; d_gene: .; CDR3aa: CASSVKGTTLYEQYF; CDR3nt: TGTGCCAGCAGCGTAAAGGGCACTACCCTCTACGAGCAGTACTTC
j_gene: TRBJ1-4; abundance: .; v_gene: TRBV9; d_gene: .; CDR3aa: CASSTGGATTNEKLFF; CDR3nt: TGTGCCAGCAGCACTGGCGGGGCGACAACTAATGAAAAACTGTTTTTT
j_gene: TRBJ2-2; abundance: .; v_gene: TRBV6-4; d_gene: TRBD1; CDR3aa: CASSDGTGGTGELFF; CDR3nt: TGTGCCAGCAGTGACGGGACAGGGGGCACCGGGGAGCTGTTTTTT
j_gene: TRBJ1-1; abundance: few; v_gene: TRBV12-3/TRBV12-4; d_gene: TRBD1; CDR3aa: CASRTGGPEAFF; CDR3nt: TGTGCCAGCAGGACAGGGGGTCCTGAAGCTTTCTTT
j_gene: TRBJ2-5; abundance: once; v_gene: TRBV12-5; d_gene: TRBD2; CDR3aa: CASAPGLAGGETQYF; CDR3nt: TGTGCTAGTGCCCCGGGCCTAGCGGGAGGGGAGACCCAGTACTTC
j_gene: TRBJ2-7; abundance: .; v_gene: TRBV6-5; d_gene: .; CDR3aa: CASRSRASSYEQYF; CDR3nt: TGTGCCAGCAGATCCAGGGCCTCCTCCTACGAGCAGTACTTC
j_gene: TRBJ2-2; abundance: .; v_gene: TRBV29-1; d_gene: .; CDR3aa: CSVEDGGGWVFF; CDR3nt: TGCAGCGTTGAAGATGGGGGAGGTTGGGTGTTTTTT
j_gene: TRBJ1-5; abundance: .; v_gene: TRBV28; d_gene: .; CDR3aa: CASGDWTVNQPQHF; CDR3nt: TGTGCCAGCGGCGACTGGACAGTCAATCAGCCCCAGCATTTT
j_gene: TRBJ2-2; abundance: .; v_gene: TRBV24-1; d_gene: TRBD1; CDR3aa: CATSDAPGTGGTGELFF; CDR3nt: TGTGCCACCAGTGATGCACCCGGGACAGGGGGCACCGGGGAGCTGTTTTTT
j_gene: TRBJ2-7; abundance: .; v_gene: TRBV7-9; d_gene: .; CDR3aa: CASSLSAVRIGHEQYF; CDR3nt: TGTGCCAGCAGCTTATCTGCCGTGAGGATTGGCCACGAGCAGTACTTC
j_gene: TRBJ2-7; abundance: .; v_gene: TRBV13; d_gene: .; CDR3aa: CASSFRSSYEQYF; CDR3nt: TGTGCCAGCAGCTTCCGGAGCTCCTACGAGCAGTACTTC